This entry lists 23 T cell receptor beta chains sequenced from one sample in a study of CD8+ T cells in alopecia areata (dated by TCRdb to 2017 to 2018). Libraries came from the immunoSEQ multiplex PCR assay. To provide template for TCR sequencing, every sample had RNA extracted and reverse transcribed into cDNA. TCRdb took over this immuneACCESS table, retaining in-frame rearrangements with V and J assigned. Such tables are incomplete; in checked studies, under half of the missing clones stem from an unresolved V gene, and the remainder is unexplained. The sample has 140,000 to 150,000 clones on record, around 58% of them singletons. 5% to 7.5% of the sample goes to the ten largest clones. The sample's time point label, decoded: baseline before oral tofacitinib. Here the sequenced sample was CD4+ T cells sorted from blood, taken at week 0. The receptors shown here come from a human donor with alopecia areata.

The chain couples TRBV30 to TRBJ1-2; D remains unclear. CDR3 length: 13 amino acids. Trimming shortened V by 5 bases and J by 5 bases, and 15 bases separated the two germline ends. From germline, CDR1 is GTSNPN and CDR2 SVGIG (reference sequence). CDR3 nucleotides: TGTGCCTGGGTGGGAGGCCCTGGGTATGGCTACACCTTC. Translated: CAWVGGPGYGYTF.

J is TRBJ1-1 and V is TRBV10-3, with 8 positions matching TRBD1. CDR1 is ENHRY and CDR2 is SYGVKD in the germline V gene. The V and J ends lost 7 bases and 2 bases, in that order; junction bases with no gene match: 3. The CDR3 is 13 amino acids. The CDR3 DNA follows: TGTGCCATCACACAGGGGGAAAACACTGAAGCTTTCTTT. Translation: CAITQGENTEAFF.

The CDR3 reads CASQTGRETSPLHF. In nucleotides, the CDR3 is TGTGCCAGCCAAACGGGCCGGGAAACTTCACCCCTCCACTTT. The chain combines TRBV19 with TRBJ1-6; D gene unclear. The V gene's germline CDR1 is LNHDA and CDR2 SQIVND (reference sequence). V was pared by 9 bases and J by 9 bases, with 18 bases between. This CDR3 spans 14 amino acids.

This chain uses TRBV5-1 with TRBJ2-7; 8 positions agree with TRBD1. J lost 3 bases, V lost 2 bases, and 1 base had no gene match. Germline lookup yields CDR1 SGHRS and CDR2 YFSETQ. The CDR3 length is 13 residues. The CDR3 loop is CASSFDRGYEQYF. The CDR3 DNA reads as TGCGCCAGCAGCTTCGACAGGGGCTACGAGCAGTACTTC.

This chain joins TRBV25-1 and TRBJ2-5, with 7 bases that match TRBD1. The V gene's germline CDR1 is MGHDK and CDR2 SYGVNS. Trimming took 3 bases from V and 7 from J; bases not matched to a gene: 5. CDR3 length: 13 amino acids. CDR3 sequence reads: CASSDLQGRTQYF. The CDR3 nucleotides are TGTGCCAGCAGTGACCTACAGGGGAGGACCCAGTACTTC.

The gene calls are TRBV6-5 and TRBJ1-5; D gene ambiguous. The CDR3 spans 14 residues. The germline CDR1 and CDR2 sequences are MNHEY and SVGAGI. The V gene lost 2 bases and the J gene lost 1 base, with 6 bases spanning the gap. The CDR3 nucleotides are TGTGCCAGCAGTTACAGAGGGAGCAATCAGCCCCAGCATTTT. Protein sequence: CASSYRGSNQPQHF.

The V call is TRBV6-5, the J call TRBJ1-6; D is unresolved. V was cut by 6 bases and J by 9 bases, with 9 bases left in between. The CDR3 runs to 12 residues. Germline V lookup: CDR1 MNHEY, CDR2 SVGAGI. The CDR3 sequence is CASRSGSSPLHF. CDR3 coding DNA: TGTGCCAGCAGGAGTGGGTCTTCACCCCTCCACTTT.

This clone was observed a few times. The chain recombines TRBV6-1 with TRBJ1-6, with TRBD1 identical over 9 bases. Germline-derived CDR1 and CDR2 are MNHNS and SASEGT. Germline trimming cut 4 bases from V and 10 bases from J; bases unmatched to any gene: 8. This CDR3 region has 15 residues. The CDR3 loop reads CASSVGQGQGSPLHF. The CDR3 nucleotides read TGTGCCAGCAGTGTCGGACAGGGGCAGGGGTCACCCCTCCACTTT.

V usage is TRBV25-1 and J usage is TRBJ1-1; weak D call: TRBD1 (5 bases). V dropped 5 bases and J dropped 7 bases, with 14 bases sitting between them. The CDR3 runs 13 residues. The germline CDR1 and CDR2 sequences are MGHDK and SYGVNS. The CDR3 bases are TGTGCCAGCAGTATCACAGGACTCGGTGAAGCTTTCTTT. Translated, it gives CASSITGLGEAFF. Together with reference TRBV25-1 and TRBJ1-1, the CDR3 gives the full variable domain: EADIYQTPRYLVIGTGKKITLECSQTMGHDKMYWYQQDPGMELHLIHYSYGVNSTEKGDLSSESTVSRIRTEHFPLTLESARPSHTSQYLCASSITGLGEAFFGQGTRLTVV.

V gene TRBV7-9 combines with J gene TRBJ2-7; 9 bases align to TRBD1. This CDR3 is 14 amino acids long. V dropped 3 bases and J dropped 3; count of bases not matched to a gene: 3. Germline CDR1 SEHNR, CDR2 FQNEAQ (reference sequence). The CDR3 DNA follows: TGTGCCAGCAGCTTTGGGACAGGGTACTACGAGCAGTACTTC. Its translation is CASSFGTGYYEQYF.

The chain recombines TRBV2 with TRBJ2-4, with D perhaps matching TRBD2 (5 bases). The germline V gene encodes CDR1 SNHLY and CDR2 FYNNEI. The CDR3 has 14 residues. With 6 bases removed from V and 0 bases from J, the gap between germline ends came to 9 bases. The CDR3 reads CASSPRVAKNIQYF. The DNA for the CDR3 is TGTGCCAGCAGCCCGAGGGTAGCCAAAAACATTCAGTACTTC.

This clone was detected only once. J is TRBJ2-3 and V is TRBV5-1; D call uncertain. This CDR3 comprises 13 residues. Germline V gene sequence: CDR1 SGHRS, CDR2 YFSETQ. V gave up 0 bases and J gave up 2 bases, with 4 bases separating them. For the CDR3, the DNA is TGCGCCAGCAGCTTGGACCTCACAGATACGCAGTATTTT. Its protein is CASSLDLTDTQYF.

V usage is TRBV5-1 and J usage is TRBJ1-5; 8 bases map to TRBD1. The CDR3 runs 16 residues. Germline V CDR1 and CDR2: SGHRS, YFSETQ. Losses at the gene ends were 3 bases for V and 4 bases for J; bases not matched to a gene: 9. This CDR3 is CASSSGTGDVNQPQHF. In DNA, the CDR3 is TGCGCCAGCAGCTCCGGGACAGGTGATGTTAATCAGCCCCAGCATTTT.

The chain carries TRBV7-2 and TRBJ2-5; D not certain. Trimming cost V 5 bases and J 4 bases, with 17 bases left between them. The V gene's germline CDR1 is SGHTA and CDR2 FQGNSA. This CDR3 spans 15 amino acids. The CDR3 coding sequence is TGTGCCAGCAGCCGATACTACTTACCCCGAGAGACCCAGTACTTC. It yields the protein CASSRYYLPRETQYF.

In DNA form, the CDR3 reads TGTGCCAGCAGTTATTCGGGACAGAACTACGAGCAGTACTTC. Protein: CASSYSGQNYEQYF. The V gene is TRBV6-6, the J gene TRBJ2-7; TRBD1 agrees at 7 bases. This CDR3 comprises 14 residues. Germline lookup yields CDR1 MNHNY and CDR2 SVGAGI (reference sequence). The ends lost 3 bases at V and 3 bases at J; junction bases unmatched: 5.

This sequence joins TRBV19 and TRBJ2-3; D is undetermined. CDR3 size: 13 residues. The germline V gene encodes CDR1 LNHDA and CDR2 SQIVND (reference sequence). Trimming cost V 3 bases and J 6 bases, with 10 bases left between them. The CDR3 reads CASSISPGDTQYF. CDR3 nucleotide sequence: TGTGCCAGTAGTATCTCGCCCGGCGATACGCAGTATTTT.

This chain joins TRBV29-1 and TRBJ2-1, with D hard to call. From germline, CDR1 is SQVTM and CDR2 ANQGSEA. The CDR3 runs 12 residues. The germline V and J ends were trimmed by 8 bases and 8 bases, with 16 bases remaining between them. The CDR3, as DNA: TGCAGCTTCTCTAGGCTTGGCGATGAGCAGTTCTTC. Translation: CSFSRLGDEQFF.

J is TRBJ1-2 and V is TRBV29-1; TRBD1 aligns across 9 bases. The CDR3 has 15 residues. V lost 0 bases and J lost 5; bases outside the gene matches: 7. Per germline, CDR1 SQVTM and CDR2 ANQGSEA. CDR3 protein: CSVEDRQGGLYGYTF. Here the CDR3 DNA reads TGCAGCGTTGAAGACAGACAGGGGGGCTTATATGGCTACACCTTC.

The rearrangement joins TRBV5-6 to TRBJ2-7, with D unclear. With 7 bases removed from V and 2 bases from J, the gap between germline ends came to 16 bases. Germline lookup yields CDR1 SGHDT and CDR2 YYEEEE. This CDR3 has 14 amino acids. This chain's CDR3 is CASGNSGLTYEQYF. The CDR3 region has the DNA TGTGCCAGCGGGAACTCCGGCCTTACCTACGAGCAGTACTTC.

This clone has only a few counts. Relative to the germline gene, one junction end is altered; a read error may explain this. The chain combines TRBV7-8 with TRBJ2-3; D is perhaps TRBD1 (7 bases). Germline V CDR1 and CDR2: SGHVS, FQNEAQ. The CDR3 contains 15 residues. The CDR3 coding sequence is TGTGCCAGCAGCTTAAAGCGGGTGGGGACAGTTACGCAGTATTTT. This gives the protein CASSLKRVGTVTQYF.

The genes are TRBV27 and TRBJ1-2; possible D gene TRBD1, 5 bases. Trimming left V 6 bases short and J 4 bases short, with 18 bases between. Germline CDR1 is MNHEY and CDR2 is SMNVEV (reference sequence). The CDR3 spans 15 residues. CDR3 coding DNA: TGTGCCAGCAGGAGTTTGGGGACGGCCGTCTATGGCTACACCTTC. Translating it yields CASRSLGTAVYGYTF.

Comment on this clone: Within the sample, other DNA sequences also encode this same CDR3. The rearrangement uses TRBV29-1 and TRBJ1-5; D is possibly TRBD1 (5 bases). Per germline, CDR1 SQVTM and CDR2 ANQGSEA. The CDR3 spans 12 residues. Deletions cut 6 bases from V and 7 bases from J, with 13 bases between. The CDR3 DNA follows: TGCAGCGTGGGGCAGGGAGGACAGCCCCAGCATTTT. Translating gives CSVGQGGQPQHF.

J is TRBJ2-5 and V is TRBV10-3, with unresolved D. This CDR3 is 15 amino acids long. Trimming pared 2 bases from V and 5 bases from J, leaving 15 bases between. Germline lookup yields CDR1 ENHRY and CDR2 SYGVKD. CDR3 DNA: TGTGCCATCAGTGAGAGATTAGCTAGTACGGAGACCCAGTACTTC. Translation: CAISERLASTETQYF.